Listed below are T cell receptor beta chains from one sample, sequenced in a study of T cells in Graves' hyperthyroidism and ophthalmopathy. TCRdb re-called the multiplex PCR reads through MiXCR, storing one row per CDR3 protein. Seen here are hundreds of thousands of distinct CDR3 sequences, about a third observed once, and the top ten hold around 30%. Source material: blood. The receptors here all came from a woman aged 40 to 50 with Graves' hyperthyroidism. The CDR3 runs from the conserved cysteine through the conserved F or W. The D gene is left open where the match is weak. Part of the rows lack a size; the others show once, few, many or a class for expanded clones.

J,D,V,length,size,CDR3,DNA
TRBJ2-7,-,TRBV4-3,16,-,CASSQEWGRLTYEQYF,TGCGCCAGCAGCCAAGAATGGGGAAGGCTGACCTACGAGCAGTACTTC
TRBJ1-2,-,TRBV7-9,15,-,CASSGSSGPLYGYTF,TGTGCCAGCAGTGGATCCTCAGGGCCCCTCTATGGCTACACCTTC
TRBJ2-4,TRBD2,TRBV7-2,16,-,CASSLAPAGGRDIQYF,TGTGCCAGCAGCTTAGCGCCAGCGGGGGGGAGGGACATTCAGTACTTC
TRBJ2-5,-,TRBV7-7,12,-,CASSRGLWTQYF,TGTGCTAGCAGCCGGGGACTTTGGACCCAGTACTTC
TRBJ2-6,-,TRBV6-6,16,many,CASSMDRSSGANVLTF,TGTGCCAGCAGCATGGATCGGAGCTCTGGGGCCAACGTCCTGACTTTC
TRBJ1-3,-,TRBV7-6,12,many,CASSETGNTIYF,TGTGCCAGCAGTGAGACTGGAAACACCATATATTTT
TRBJ2-1,-,TRBV20-1,14,-,CSAAGPRGYNEQFF,TGCAGTGCTGCAGGCCCTAGGGGCTACAATGAGCAGTTCTTC
TRBJ2-5,TRBD2,TRBV7-2,14,-,CASSIPGLEETQYF,TGTGCCAGCAGCATCCCGGGACTAGAAGAGACCCAGTACTTC
TRBJ2-7,-,TRBV10-3,13,many,CAISDGAAYEQYF,TGTGCCATCAGTGATGGTGCCGCATACGAGCAGTACTTC
TRBJ1-1,-,TRBV19,13,-,CASSIFRNTEAFF,TGTGCCAGTAGTATATTCAGGAACACTGAAGCTTTCTTT
TRBJ2-2,-,TRBV12-3/TRBV12-4,12,few,CATSIATGELFF,TGTGCCACCAGTATAGCAACCGGGGAGCTGTTTTTT
TRBJ2-7,TRBD1,TRBV20-1,15,few,CSAKQAGTGSHEQYF,TGCAGTGCTAAACAGGCTGGGACAGGGTCCCACGAGCAGTACTTC
TRBJ2-2,-,TRBV19,14,-,CASSISKNTGELFF,TGTGCCAGTAGTATATCGAAGAACACCGGGGAGCTGTTTTTT
TRBJ2-5,-,TRBV7-9,12,-,CASSGPGATQYF,TGTGCCAGCAGCGGGCCAGGGGCGACCCAGTACTTC
TRBJ2-5,TRBD1,TRBV19,16,-,CASSDPSPGQGETQYF,TGTGCCAGTAGTGACCCCTCCCCTGGACAGGGCGAGACCCAGTACTTC
TRBJ2-7,-,TRBV4-1,14,many,CASSPRGNPYEQYF,TGCGCCAGCAGCCCAAGGGGGAATCCCTACGAGCAGTACTTC
TRBJ2-7,-,TRBV13,13,few,CASSQGFSYEQYF,TGTGCCAGCAGCCAAGGGTTTAGCTACGAGCAGTACTTC
TRBJ1-4,TRBD1,TRBV28,12,-,CASSFSGTGLFF,TGTGCCAGCAGTTTTTCCGGGACAGGCCTTTTTTTT
TRBJ1-2,TRBD1,TRBV11-3,13,-,CASSPLQGKGYTF,TGTGCCAGCAGTCCGCTACAGGGGAAAGGCTACACCTTC
TRBJ1-1,-,TRBV6-4,13,-,CASRETKNTEAFF,TGTGCCAGCAGAGAGACAAAGAACACTGAAGCTTTCTTT
TRBJ1-5,-,TRBV2,14,-,CASSQQGLTQPQHF,TGTGCCAGCAGTCAACAGGGCTTGACTCAGCCCCAGCATTTT
TRBJ1-2,TRBD1,TRBV12-3/TRBV12-4,14,few,CASSKGAGTYGYTF,TGTGCCAGCAGCAAGGGGGCCGGGACCTATGGCTACACCTTC